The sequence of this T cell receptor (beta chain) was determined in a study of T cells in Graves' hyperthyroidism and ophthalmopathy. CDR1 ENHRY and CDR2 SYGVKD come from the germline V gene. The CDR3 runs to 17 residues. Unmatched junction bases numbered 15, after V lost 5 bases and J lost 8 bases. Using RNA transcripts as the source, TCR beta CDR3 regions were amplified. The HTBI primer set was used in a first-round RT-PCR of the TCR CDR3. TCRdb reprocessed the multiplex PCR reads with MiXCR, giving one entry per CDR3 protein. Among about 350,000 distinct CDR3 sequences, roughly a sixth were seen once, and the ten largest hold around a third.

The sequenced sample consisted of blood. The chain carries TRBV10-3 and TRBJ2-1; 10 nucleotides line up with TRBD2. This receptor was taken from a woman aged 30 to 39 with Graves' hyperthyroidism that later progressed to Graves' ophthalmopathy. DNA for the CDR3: TGTGCCATCAGTTCCGGGACTAGCGACCGGGTGGGCTATGAGCAGTTCTTC. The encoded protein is CAISSGTSDRVGYEQFF.